One and the same sample provided the 28 T cell receptor beta chains below, sequenced in a study of control samples from healthy donors and cancer patients. The data were produced by immunoSEQ multiplex PCR, yet TCRdb's version contains in-frame clones alone and is incomplete. The top ten hold 1.5% to 2% of the sample, which has roughly 190,000 clones, about 90% seen once. The sequencing input was blood. The receptors were sampled from a man younger than 40 in good health.

This chain joins TRBV28 and TRBJ1-1, with D possibly being TRBD1 (5 bases). Germline V gene data show CDR1 as MDHEN and CDR2 as SYDVKM. Trimming stripped 8 bases from V and 0 bases from J, with 13 bases between. This CDR3 has 14 residues. CDR3 DNA: TGTGCCAGCGTATCGGACATTGTGAACACTGAAGCTTTCTTT. Translated: CASVSDIVNTEAFF.

The rearrangement joins TRBV18 to TRBJ2-1; no clear D gene. Germline CDR1 reads KGHSH; CDR2 reads LQKENI. The V gene lost 3 bases and the J gene lost 6 bases, with 15 bases spanning the gap. This CDR3 is built from 15 residues. The CDR3 here is CASSPGSGSGNEQFF. DNA for the CDR3: TGTGCCAGCTCACCCGGGTCGGGTTCCGGCAATGAGCAGTTCTTC.

This clone turned up a few times. The V call is TRBV20-1, the J call TRBJ1-6, with D perhaps TRBD1 (5 bases). V was clipped by 3 bases and J by 5 bases, with 11 bases between them. The CDR3 has 14 amino acids. The V gene's germline CDR1 is DFQATT and CDR2 SNEGSKA (reference sequence). CDR3 sequence: CSASVGGDNSPLHF. In nucleotides, the CDR3 is TGCAGTGCTAGTGTTGGGGGGGATAATTCACCCCTCCACTTT.

The chain links TRBV28 to TRBJ1-2; D is unclear. The CDR3 has 12 amino acids. Trimming stripped 3 bases from V and 2 bases from J, with 4 bases between. Germline CDR1 and CDR2: MDHEN and SYDVKM. Here the CDR3 DNA reads TGTGCCAGCAGTTTCCGCAACTATGGCTACACCTTC. Translating it yields CASSFRNYGYTF.

J is TRBJ2-7 and V is TRBV7-3; 8 nucleotides align to TRBD2. Per the germline V gene, CDR1 is SGHTA and CDR2 is FQGTGA. The CDR3 length is 15 residues. V shed 0 bases, J shed 3 bases, and the junction held 4 bases outside the gene matches. This chain's CDR3 is CASSLTPGGDYEQYF. In DNA, the CDR3 is TGTGCCAGCAGCTTAACCCCGGGGGGGGACTACGAGCAGTACTTC.

CDR3 sequence reads: CASSSDRNSGNTIYF. Written as DNA, the CDR3 is TGTGCCAGCAGCTCCGACAGGAACTCTGGAAACACCATATATTTT. This chain links TRBV7-9 with TRBJ1-3, with D perhaps TRBD1 (6 bases). CDR1 is SEHNR and CDR2 is FQNEAQ in the germline V gene (reference sequence). Trimming stripped 4 bases from V and 0 bases from J, with 10 bases between. This CDR3 comprises 15 residues.

The chain is built from TRBV6-5 and TRBJ1-1; D unresolved. Germline V gene data show CDR1 as MNHEY and CDR2 as SVGAGI. Trimming took off 6 bases at V and 1 base at J, with 12 bases between the two ends. The CDR3 has 14 amino acids. The CDR3 bases are TGTGCCAGCAGCTCCTTCAGCCAGAACACTGAAGCTTTCTTT. This translates into CASSSFSQNTEAFF.

This chain uses TRBV7-8 with TRBJ2-2, with D maybe TRBD1 (6 bases). The V end lost 8 bases, the J end lost 0 bases, and 10 bases lay between the germline ends. CDR3 length: 14 residues. Germline V gives CDR1 SGHVS, CDR2 FQNEAQ. CDR3 amino acids: CASFRTANTGELFF. CDR3 DNA: TGTGCCAGCTTCAGGACAGCGAACACCGGGGAGCTGTTTTTT. The entire variable domain, with the rest obtained from reference TRBV7-8 and TRBJ2-2, is as follows: GAGVSQSPRYKVAKRGQDVALRCDPISGHVSLFWYQQALGQGPEFLTYFQNEAQLDKSGLPSDRFFAERPEGSVSTLKIQRTQQEDSAVYLCASFRTANTGELFFGEGSRLTVL.

The chain links TRBV6-1 to TRBJ1-6; D possibly corresponds to TRBD1 (6 bases). Germline values: CDR1 MNHNS, CDR2 SASEGT. There are 16 residues in the CDR3. V was clipped by 2 bases and J by 8 bases, with 16 bases between them. The CDR3 region has the DNA TGTGCCAGCAGTGAATTCGGGGGGGGCGCGGATTCACCCCTCCACTTT. This gives the protein CASSEFGGGADSPLHF.

The rearrangement uses TRBV5-5 and TRBJ2-4; 11 bases are a match to TRBD1. V lost 4 bases to trimming and J lost 1 base; unmatched junction nucleotides: 4. Germline CDR1 SGHKS, CDR2 YYEKEE (reference sequence). This CDR3 is 16 amino acids long. CDR3 DNA sequence: TGTGCCAGCAGCGATGGACAGGGGGCGGCCAAAAACATTCAGTACTTC. The encoded protein is CASSDGQGAAKNIQYF. Drawing the rest from reference TRBV5-5 and TRBJ2-4, the complete variable domain is DAGVTQSPTHLIKTRGQQVTLRCSPISGHKSVSWYQQVLGQGPQFIFQYYEKEERGRGNFPDRFSARQFPNYSSELNVNALLLGDSALYLCASSDGQGAAKNIQYFGAGTRLSVL.

This rearrangement joins TRBV7-2 to TRBJ1-2; D not resolved. The CDR3 spans 17 residues. V was shortened by 1 base and J by 4 bases, with 19 bases between the two germline ends. The V gene's germline CDR1 is SGHTA and CDR2 FQGNSA. DNA for the CDR3: TGTGCCAGCAGCTTAGGGCAATCTCACAGCCTCATCTATGGCTACACCTTC. It translates to CASSLGQSHSLIYGYTF.

The gene calls are TRBV9 and TRBJ1-1, with unresolved D. Germline V CDR1 and CDR2: SGDLS, YYNGEE. V was pared by 3 bases and J by 0 bases, with 9 bases between. CDR3 length: 14 amino acids. The CDR3 DNA follows: TGTGCCAGCAGCGCGTACGACCTGAACACTGAAGCTTTCTTT. Translated, it gives CASSAYDLNTEAFF.

In the case of this clone: Other nucleotide sequences in the sample specify the same CDR3. V usage is TRBV12-3 or TRBV12-4 and J usage is TRBJ2-7, with D maybe TRBD1 (6 bases). This CDR3 is 13 amino acids long. V lost 2 bases to trimming and J lost 2 bases, with 7 bases between them. The CDR3 nucleotides read TGTGCCAGCAGTTTATCAGGGGCCTACGAGCAGTACTTC. Protein: CASSLSGAYEQYF.

The sample holds one count of this clone. The V call is TRBV19, the J call TRBJ2-3; 12 bases fit TRBD2. Germline V gives CDR1 LNHDA, CDR2 SQIVND (reference sequence). After removal of 1 base from V and 1 base from J, the junction contained 6 bases not matched to a gene. CDR3 length equals 18 residues. CDR3: CASSIGLAGGIGTDTQYF. CDR3 DNA sequence: TGTGCCAGTAGTATAGGTCTAGCGGGGGGGATTGGCACAGATACGCAGTATTTT. The whole variable domain, remainder taken from reference TRBV19 and TRBJ2-3, is DGGITQSPKYLFRKEGQNVTLSCEQNLNHDAMYWYRQDPGQGLRLIYYSQIVNDFQKGDIAEGYSVSREKKESFPLTVTSAQKNPTAFYLCASSIGLAGGIGTDTQYFGPGTRLTVL.

In nucleotides, the CDR3 is TGTGCCAGCAGGCGGGACAGGGTCGATGGCTACACCTTC. This encodes CASRRDRVDGYTF. The genes are TRBV14 and TRBJ1-2; 9 nucleotides match TRBD1. The germline V gene has CDR1 SGHDN and CDR2 FVKESK. CDR3 length equals 13 residues. V was clipped by 6 bases and J by 6 bases; unmatched bases: 5.

The rearrangement uses TRBV24-1 and TRBJ1-1, with D perhaps TRBD1 (6 bases). CDR3 length: 16 residues. Looked up from germline, CDR1 is KGHDR and CDR2 is SFDVKD. The V end was cut by 6 bases, the J end by 4 bases, with 20 bases between. CDR3 DNA sequence: TGTGCCACCAGTCGAAGATTGTCAGGGGCCCTCACTGAAGCTTTCTTT. Translating gives CATSRRLSGALTEAFF.

CDR3 loop: CASSPPRPGVRSRGYTF. The CDR3 DNA reads as TGCGCCAGCAGCCCCCCCCGACCAGGGGTGCGGTCGCGTGGCTACACCTTC. The chain is built from TRBV4-1 and TRBJ1-2; tentatively, D is TRBD1 (6 bases). V was pared by 4 bases and J by 7 bases, with 25 bases between. The CDR3 sequence is 17 residues long. Germline V gene lookup returns CDR1 MGHRA and CDR2 YSYEKL.

This chain links TRBV5-1 with TRBJ2-3, with 10 bases matching TRBD1. Germline V gene data show CDR1 as SGHRS and CDR2 as YFSETQ. The CDR3 sequence is 15 residues long. The V segment lost 3 bases and the J segment 4 bases; nucleotides outside the gene matches: 5. In DNA, the CDR3 is TGCGCCAGCAGCTGGCTGGACAGGGGGTCAGATACGCAGTATTTT. This translates into CASSWLDRGSDTQYF.

This clone was counted once. This sequence joins TRBV25-1 and TRBJ1-2; TRBD1 aligns across 7 bases. The CDR3 length is 14 residues. After removal of 2 bases from V and 3 bases from J, the junction contained 3 bases not matched to a gene. Per the germline V gene, CDR1 is MGHDK and CDR2 is SYGVNS. The CDR3: CASSEPGQYYGYTF. CDR3 DNA: TGTGCCAGCAGTGAACCGGGACAGTACTATGGCTACACCTTC.

V gene TRBV4-1 combines with J gene TRBJ1-5; D remains ambiguous. Deletions cut 4 bases from V and 2 bases from J, with 18 bases between. The CDR3 spans 17 residues. Germline-derived CDR1 and CDR2 are MGHRA and YSYEKL. CDR3 sequence reads: CASSLLPGPAGNQPQHF. The CDR3 nucleotides are TGCGCCAGCAGCCTTCTACCCGGACCCGCCGGCAATCAGCCCCAGCATTTT.

With regard to this clone: The sample holds other DNA sequences that translate to the same CDR3. The chain combines TRBV3-1 (or the pseudogene TRBV3-2) with TRBJ2-3, with D hard to call. V was clipped by 2 bases and J by 1 base, with 4 bases between them. Germline V gene lookup returns CDR1 LGHDT and CDR2 YNNKEL (reference sequence). This CDR3 spans 13 amino acids. The CDR3 coding sequence is TGTGCCAGCAGCCAACAAGGCACAGATACGCAGTATTTT. Its protein is CASSQQGTDTQYF.

The chain uses TRBV27 and TRBJ1-1; 7 bases match TRBD1. V lost 8 bases, J lost 4 bases, and 13 bases stayed unmatched. The CDR3 has 15 residues. The V gene's germline CDR1 is MNHEY and CDR2 SMNVEV (reference sequence). Here the CDR3 DNA reads TGTGCCAGCGGGCAGGGGGGCCCTTTGGGCACTGAAGCTTTCTTT. This sequence encodes CASGQGGPLGTEAFF.

The rearrangement joins TRBV5-1 to TRBJ2-7; 11 bases match TRBD1. Germline trimming cut 4 bases from V and 7 bases from J; bases unmatched to any gene: 7. The CDR3 loop spans 14 amino acids. Germline V gene lookup returns CDR1 SGHRS and CDR2 YFSETQ. DNA for the CDR3: TGCGCCAGCAGCCTCAGGGACAGGGGGTGGGAGCAGTACTTC. It translates to CASSLRDRGWEQYF.

This sequence joins TRBV2 and TRBJ1-2; D gene ambiguous. This CDR3 has 16 residues. V lost 0 bases and J 3 bases, leaving 14 bases between the germline ends. The V gene's germline CDR1 is SNHLY and CDR2 FYNNEI. CDR3 loop: CASSEARAGDYYGYTF. The CDR3 coding sequence is TGTGCCAGCAGTGAAGCGAGAGCAGGAGATTACTATGGCTACACCTTC. The full variable domain, completed using reference TRBV2 and TRBJ1-2, is EPEVTQTPSHQVTQMGQEVILRCVPISNHLYFYWYRQILGQKVEFLVSFYNNEISEKSEIFDDQFSVERPDGSNFTLKIRSTKLEDSAMYFCASSEARAGDYYGYTFGSGTRLTVV.

This clone showed up just a few times. The chain carries TRBV5-1 and TRBJ1-1, with 11 bases fitting TRBD1. This CDR3 is built from 14 residues. CDR1 and CDR2 from the germline V gene are SGHRS and YFSETQ. With 3 bases clipped from V and 5 bases from J, the junction kept 3 bases outside the gene matches. Written as DNA, the CDR3 is TGCGCCAGCAGCTGGACAGGGGGCTCAACTGAAGCTTTCTTT. It yields the protein CASSWTGGSTEAFF.

This clone came up once. The chain combines TRBV3-1 (or the pseudogene TRBV3-2) with TRBJ2-3; D uncertain. V was clipped by 1 base and J by 2 bases, with 10 bases between them. This CDR3 region has 15 residues. Germline V gene data show CDR1 as LGHDT and CDR2 as YNNKEL (reference sequence). The DNA for the CDR3 is TGTGCCAGCAGCCAAGGAAGTGAGAACACAGATACGCAGTATTTT. Its translation is CASSQGSENTDTQYF.

J is TRBJ2-1 and V is TRBV7-2; D remains unclear. Germline V gene data show CDR1 as SGHTA and CDR2 as FQGNSA. V lost 5 bases and J lost 5, with 16 bases in between. This CDR3 contains 15 residues. CDR3 sequence: CASSLSFGRHNEQFF. CDR3 in DNA: TGTGCCAGCAGCCTAAGCTTTGGGCGGCACAATGAGCAGTTCTTC. Using reference TRBV7-2 and TRBJ2-1 for the parts outside the CDR3, the full variable domain is GAGVSQSPSNKVTEKGKDVELRCDPISGHTALYWYRQSLGQGLEFLIYFQGNSAPDKSGLPSDRFSAERTGGSVSTLTIQRTQQEDSAVYLCASSLSFGRHNEQFFGPGTRLTVL.

V usage is TRBV19 and J usage is TRBJ2-7; 7 nucleotides align to TRBD1. CDR1 is LNHDA, CDR2 SQIVND, per germline (reference sequence). The junction had 9 bases not matched to a gene; V was cut back by 5 bases and J by 2 bases. The CDR3 has 15 residues. The CDR3 sequence is CASSDHRGRAYEQYF. DNA for the CDR3: TGTGCCAGTAGTGACCACAGGGGTAGGGCCTACGAGCAGTACTTC.